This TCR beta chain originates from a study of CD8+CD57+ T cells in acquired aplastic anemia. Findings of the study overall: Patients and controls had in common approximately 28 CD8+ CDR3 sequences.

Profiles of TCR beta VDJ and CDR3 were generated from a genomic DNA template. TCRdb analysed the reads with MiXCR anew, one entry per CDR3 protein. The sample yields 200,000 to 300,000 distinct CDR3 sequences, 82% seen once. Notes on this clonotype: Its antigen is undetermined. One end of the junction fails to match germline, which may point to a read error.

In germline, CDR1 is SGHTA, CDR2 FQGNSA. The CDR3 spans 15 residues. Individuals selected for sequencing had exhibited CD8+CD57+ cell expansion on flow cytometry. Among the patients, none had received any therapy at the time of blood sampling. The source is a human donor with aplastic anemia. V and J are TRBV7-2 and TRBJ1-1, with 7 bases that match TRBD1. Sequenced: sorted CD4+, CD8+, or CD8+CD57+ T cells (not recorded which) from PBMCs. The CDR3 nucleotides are TGTGCCAGCAGCCTCAACCCGACAGGGAACACTGATGCTTACTTT. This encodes CASSLNPTGNTDAYF.